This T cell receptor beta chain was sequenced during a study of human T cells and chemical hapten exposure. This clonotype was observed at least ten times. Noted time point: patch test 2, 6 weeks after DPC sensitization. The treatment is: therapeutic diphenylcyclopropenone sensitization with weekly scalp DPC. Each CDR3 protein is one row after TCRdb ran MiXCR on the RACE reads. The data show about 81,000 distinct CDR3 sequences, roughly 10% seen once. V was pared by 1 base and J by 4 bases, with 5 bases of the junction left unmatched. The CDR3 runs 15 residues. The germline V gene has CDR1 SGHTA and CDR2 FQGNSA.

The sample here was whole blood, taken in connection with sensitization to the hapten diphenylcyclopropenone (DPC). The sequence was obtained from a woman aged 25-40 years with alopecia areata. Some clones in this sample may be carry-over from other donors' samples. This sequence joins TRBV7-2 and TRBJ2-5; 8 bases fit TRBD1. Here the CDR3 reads CASSLVAGGGETQYF. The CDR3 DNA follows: TGTGCCAGCAGCTTAGTAGCAGGGGGCGGAGAGACCCAGTACTTC.